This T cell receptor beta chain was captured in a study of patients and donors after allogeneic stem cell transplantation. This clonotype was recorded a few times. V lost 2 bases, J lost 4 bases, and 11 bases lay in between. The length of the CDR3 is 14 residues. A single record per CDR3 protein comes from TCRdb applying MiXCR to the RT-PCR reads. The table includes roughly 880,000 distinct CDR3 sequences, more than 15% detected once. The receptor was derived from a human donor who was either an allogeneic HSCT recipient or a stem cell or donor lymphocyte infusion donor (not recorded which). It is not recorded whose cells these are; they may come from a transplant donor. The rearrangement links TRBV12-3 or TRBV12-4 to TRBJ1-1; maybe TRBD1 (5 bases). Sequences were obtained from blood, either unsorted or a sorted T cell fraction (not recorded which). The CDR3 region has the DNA TGTGCCAGCAGTTTACTGAGGGGTCGCACTGAAGCTTTCTTT. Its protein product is CASSLLRGRTEAFF.